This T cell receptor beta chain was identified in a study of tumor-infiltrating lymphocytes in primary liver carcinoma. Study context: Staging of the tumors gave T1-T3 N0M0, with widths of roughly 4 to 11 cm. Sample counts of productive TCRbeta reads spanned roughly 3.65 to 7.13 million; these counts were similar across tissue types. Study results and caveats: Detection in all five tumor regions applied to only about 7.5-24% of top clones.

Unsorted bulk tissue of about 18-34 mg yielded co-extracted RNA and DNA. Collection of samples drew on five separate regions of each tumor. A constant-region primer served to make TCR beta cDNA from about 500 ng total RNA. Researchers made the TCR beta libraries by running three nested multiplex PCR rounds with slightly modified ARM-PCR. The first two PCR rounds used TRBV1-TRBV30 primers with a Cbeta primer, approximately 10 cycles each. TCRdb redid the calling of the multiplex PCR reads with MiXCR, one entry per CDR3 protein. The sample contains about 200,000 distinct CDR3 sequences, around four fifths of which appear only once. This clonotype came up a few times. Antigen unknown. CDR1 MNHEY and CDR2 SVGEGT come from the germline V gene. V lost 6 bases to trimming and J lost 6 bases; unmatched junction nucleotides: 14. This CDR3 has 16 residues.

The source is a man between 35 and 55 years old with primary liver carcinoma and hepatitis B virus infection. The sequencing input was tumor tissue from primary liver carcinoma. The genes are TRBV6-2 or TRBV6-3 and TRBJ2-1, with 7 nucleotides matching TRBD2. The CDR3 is CASRPRTSRRTNEQFF. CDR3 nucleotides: TGTGCCAGCAGACCCAGGACTAGTAGGAGGACCAATGAGCAGTTCTTC.